Described below is a single TCR beta chain sequence and its context. Its specificity is unknown. The isolated RNA, all of it, was reverse transcribed, so expressed TCRB transcripts were what got sequenced. TCRdb keeps only in-frame clones here, not all; method: immunoSEQ multiplex PCR. The data contain 200,000 to 300,000 clones, around 14% of them singletons. The sample belongs to a study of beta chain features in type 1 diabetes. The J segment lost 1 base and the V segment lost 9 bases, leaving 1 base of the junction unmatched. The CDR3 contains 12 residues. Germline CDR1 ENHRY, CDR2 SYGVKD. Regarding the study as a whole: The study notes PCR might favor shorter templates equally in patients and controls.

V usage is TRBV10-3 and J usage is TRBJ2-5; 8 bases line up with TRBD1. Sequencing input: naive CD4+ T cells from blood. This TCR derives from a woman between 35 and 50 years old in good health. The CDR3 DNA reads as TGTGCCATAGGACAGGGCCAAGAGACCCAGTACTTC. This gives the protein CAIGQGQETQYF.